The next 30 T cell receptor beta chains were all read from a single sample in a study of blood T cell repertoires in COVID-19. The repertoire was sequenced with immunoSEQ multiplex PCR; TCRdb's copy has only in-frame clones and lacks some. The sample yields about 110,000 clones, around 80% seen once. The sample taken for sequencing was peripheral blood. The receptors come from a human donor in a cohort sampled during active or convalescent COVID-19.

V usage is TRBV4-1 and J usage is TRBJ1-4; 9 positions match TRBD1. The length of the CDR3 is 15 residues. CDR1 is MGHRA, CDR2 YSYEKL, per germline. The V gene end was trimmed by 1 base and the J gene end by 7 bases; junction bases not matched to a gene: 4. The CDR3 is CASSQVGTGFEKLFF. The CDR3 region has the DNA TGCGCCAGCAGCCAAGTTGGGACAGGGTTTGAAAAACTGTTTTTT.

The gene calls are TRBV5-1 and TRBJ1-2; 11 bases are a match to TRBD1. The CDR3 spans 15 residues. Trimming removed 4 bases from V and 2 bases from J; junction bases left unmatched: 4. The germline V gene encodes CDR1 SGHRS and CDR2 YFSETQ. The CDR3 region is CASSRTGGENYGYTF. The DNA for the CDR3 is TGCGCCAGCAGCAGGACAGGGGGCGAGAACTATGGCTACACCTTC. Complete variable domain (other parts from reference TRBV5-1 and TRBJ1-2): KAGVTQTPRYLIKTRGQQVTLSCSPISGHRSVSWYQQTPGQGLQFLFEYFSETQRNKGNFPGRFSGRQFSNSRSEMNVSTLELGDSALYLCASSRTGGENYGYTFGSGTRLTVV.

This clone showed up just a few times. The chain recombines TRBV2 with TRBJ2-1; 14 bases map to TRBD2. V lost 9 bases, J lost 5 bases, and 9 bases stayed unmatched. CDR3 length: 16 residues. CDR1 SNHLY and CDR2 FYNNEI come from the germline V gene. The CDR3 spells CARLLRTSGGNNEQFF. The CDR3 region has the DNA TGTGCCAGATTATTAAGGACTAGCGGGGGGAACAATGAGCAGTTCTTC.

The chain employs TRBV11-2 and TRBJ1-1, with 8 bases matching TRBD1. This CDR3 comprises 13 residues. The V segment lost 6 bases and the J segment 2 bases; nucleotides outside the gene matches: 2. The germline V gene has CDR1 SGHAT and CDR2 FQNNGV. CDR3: CASSGQGNTEAFF. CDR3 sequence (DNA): TGTGCCAGCAGTGGACAGGGCAACACTGAAGCTTTCTTT.

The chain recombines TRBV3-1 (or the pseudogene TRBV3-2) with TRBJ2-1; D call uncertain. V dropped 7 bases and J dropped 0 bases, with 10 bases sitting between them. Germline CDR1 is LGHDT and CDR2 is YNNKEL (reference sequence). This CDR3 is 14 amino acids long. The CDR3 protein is CASTPGGSYNEQFF. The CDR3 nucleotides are TGTGCCAGCACCCCTGGCGGCTCCTACAATGAGCAGTTCTTC.

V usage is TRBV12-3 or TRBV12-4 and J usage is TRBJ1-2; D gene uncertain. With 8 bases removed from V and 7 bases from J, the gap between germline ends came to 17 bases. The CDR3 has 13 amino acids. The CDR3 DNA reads TGTGCCAGCGACCATGGGAGCGGTCGTGGCTACACCTTC. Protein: CASDHGSGRGYTF.

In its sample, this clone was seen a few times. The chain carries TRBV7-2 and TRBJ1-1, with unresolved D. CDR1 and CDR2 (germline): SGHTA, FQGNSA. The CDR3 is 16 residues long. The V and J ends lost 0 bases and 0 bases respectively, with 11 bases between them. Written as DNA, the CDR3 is TGTGCCAGCAGCTTAGCGCTGAGGGCCATGAACACTGAAGCTTTCTTT. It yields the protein CASSLALRAMNTEAFF. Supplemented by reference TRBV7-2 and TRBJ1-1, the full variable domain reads GAGVSQSPSNKVTEKGKDVELRCDPISGHTALYWYRQSLGQGLEFLIYFQGNSAPDKSGLPSDRFSAERTGGSVSTLTIQRTQQEDSAVYLCASSLALRAMNTEAFFGQGTRLTVV.

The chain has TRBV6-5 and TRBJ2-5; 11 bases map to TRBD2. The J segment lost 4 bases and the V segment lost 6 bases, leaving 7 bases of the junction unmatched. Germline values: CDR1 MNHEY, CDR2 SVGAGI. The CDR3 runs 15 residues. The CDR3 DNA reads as TGTGCCAGCAGGCAAAGGCTAGCGGGAGGAGAGACCCAGTACTTC. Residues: CASRQRLAGGETQYF.

The CDR3 is CASSQGRYEQYF. The CDR3 DNA is TGCGCCAGCAGCCAAGGTCGGTACGAGCAGTACTTC. The chain couples TRBV4-1 to TRBJ2-7, with D unclear. V was pared by 1 base and J by 4 bases, with 5 bases between. In germline, CDR1 is MGHRA, CDR2 YSYEKL. The CDR3 loop spans 12 amino acids.

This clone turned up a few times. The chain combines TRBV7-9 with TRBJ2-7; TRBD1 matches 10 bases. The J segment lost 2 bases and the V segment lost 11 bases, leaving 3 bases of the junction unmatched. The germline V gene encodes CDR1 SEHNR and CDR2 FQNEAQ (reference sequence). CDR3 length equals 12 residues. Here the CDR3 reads CAGGTGAYEQYF. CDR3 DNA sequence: TGTGCCGGTGGGACAGGGGCCTACGAGCAGTACTTC.

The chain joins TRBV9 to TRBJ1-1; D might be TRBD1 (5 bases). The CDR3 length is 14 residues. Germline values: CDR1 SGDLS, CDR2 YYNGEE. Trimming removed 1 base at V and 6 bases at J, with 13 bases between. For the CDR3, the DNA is TGTGCCAGCAGCGTATTTTGGCAGGGCGCTGAAGCTTTCTTT. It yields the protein CASSVFWQGAEAFF.

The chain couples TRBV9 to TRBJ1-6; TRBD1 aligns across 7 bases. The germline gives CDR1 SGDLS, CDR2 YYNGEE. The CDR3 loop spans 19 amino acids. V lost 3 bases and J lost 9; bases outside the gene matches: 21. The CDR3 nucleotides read TGTGCCAGCAGCGAACAGCTTCCGGGACAGACAACAACTCGTTCACCCCTCCACTTT. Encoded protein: CASSEQLPGQTTTRSPLHF.

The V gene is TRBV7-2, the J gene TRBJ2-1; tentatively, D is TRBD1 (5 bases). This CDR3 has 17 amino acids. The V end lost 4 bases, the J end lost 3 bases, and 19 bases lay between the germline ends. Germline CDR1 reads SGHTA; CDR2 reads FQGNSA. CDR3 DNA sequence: TGTGCCAGCAGCTCGCCTCGAAGAGACAGATTCTACAATGAGCAGTTCTTC. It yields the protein CASSSPRRDRFYNEQFF.

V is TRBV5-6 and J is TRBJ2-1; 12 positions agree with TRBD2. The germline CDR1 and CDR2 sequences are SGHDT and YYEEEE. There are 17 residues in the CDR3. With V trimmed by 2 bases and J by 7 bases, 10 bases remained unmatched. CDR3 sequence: CASSFRTSGIRKNEQFF. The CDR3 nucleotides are TGTGCCAGCAGCTTCCGGACTAGCGGGATCAGGAAGAATGAGCAGTTCTTC.

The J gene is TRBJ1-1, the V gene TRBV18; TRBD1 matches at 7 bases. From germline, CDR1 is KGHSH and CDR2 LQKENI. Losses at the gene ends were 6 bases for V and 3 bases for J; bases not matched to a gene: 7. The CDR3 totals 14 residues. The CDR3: CASSPEQGYTEAFF. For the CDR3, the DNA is TGTGCCAGCTCCCCGGAACAGGGGTACACTGAAGCTTTCTTT.

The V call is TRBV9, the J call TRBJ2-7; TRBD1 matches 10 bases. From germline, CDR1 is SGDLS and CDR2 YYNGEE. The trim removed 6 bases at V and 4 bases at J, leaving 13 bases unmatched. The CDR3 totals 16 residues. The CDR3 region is CASNPGGQGKLYEQYF. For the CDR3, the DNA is TGTGCCAGCAATCCGGGGGGACAGGGGAAACTTTACGAGCAGTACTTC.

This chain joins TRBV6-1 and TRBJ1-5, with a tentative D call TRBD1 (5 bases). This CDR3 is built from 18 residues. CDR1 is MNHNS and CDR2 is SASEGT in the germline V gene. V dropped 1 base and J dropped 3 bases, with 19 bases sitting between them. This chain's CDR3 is CASSEVSARTTPNQPQHF. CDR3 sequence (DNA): TGTGCCAGCAGTGAAGTTTCAGCGCGGACAACCCCCAATCAGCCCCAGCATTTT.

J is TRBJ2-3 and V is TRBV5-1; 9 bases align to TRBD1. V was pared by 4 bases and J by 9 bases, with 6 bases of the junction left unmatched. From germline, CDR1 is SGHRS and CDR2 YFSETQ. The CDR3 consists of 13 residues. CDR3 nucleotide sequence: TGCGCCAGCAGCACCGAGGACAGGGGAACGCAGTATTTT. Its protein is CASSTEDRGTQYF.

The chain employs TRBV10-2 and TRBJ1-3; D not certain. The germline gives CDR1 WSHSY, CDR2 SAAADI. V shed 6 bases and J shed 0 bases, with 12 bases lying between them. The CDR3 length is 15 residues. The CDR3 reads CASSPTQLSGNTIYF. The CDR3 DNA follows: TGCGCCAGCAGCCCCACACAGCTCTCTGGAAACACCATATATTTT.

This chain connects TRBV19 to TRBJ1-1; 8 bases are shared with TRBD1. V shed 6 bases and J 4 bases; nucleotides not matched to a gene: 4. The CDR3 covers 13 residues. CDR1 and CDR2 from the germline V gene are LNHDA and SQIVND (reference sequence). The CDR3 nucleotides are TGTGCCAGTAGCCTAACAGGGGGCACTGAAGCTTTCTTT. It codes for CASSLTGGTEAFF.

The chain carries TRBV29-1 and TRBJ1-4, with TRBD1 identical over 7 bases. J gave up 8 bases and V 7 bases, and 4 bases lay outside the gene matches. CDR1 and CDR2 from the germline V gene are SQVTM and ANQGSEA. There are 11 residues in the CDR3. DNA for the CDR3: TGCAGCGCGACAGGGTTGGAAAAACTGTTTTTT. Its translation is CSATGLEKLFF.

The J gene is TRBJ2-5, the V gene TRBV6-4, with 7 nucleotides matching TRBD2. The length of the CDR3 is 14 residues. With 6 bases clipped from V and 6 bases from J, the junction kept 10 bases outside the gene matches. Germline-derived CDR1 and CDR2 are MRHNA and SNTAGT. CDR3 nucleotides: TGTGCCAGCAGGTACAGAAGACTAGCCAAGACCCAGTACTTC. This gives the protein CASRYRRLAKTQYF.

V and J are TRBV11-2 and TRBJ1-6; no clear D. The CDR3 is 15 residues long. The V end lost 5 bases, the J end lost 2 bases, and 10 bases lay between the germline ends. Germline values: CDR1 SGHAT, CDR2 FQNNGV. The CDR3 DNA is TGTGCCAGCAGCCCCGGGGTGGCCTATAATTCACCCCTCCACTTT. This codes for CASSPGVAYNSPLHF. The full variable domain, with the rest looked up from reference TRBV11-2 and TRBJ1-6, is EAGVAQSPRYKIIEKRQSVAFWCNPISGHATLYWYQQILGQGPKLLIQFQNNGVVDDSQLPKDRFSAERLKGVDSTLKIQPAKLEDSAVYLCASSPGVAYNSPLHFGNGTRLTVT.

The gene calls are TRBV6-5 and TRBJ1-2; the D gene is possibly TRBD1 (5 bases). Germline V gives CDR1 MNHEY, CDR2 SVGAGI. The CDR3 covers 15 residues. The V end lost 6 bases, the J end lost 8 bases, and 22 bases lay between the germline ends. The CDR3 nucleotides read TGTGCCAGCAGCCGCACGGGGGACCAACTATCGGGCTACACCTTC. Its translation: CASSRTGDQLSGYTF.

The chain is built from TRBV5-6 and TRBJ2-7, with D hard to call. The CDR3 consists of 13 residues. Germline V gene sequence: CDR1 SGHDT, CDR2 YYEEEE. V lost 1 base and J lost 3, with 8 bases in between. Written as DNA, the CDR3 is TGTGCCAGCAGCTTGATCAGTTTCTACGAGCAGTACTTC. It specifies CASSLISFYEQYF.

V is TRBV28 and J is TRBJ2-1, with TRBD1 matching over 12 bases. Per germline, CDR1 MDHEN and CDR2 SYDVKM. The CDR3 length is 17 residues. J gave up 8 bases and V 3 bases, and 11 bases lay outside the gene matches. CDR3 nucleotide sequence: TGTGCCAGCAGTTTGCCGCCGGGACAGGGGGCGAAAGATGAGCAGTTCTTC. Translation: CASSLPPGQGAKDEQFF.

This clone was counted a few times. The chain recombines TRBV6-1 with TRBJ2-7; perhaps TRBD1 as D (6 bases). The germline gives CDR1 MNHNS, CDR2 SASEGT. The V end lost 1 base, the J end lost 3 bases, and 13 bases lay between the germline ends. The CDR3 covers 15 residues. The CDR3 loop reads CASSEGPGQLYEQYF. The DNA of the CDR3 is TGTGCCAGCAGTGAAGGGCCTGGACAGCTCTACGAGCAGTACTTC.

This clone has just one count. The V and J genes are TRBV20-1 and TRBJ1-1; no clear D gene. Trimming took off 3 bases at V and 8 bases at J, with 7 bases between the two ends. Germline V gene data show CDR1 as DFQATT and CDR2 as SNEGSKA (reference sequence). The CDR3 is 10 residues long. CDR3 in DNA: TGCAGTGCTAGCAGAGGAGAAGCTTTCTTT. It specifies CSASRGEAFF.

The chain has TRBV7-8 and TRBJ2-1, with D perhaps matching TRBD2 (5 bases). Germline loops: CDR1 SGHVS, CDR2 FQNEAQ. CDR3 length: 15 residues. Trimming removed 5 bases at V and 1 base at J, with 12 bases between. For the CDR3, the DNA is TGTGCCAGCAGCCTACGGACTGAATCCTACAATGAGCAGTTCTTC. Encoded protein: CASSLRTESYNEQFF.

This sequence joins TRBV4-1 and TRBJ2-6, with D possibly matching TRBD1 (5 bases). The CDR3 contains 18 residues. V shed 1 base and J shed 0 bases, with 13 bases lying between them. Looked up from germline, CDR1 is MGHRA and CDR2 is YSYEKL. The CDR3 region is CASSQGSRAVSGANVLTF. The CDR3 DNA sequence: TGCGCCAGCAGCCAAGGGTCCAGGGCGGTCTCTGGGGCCAACGTCCTGACTTTC.